Following are 27 T cell receptor beta chains from one sample sequenced in a study of early T cells in non-severe SARS-CoV-2 infection. TCRdb re-derived calls from the 5' RACE reads in MiXCR, one entry per CDR3 protein. This table holds 86,000 or so distinct CDR3 sequences, roughly 13% found once. Sample: whole blood. The source is an adult who was a healthcare worker with PCR-confirmed SARS-CoV-2 infection or an uninfected control (not recorded which).

This clonotype was picked up many times. The chain carries TRBV18 and TRBJ2-7, with D tentatively TRBD1 or TRBD2 (5 bases each). V shed 0 bases and J shed 2 bases, with 17 bases lying between them. Germline CDR1 reads KGHSH; CDR2 reads LQKENI. CDR3 size: 17 residues. CDR3 protein: CASSPPYEGLGTYEQYF. CDR3 sequence (DNA): TGTGCCAGCTCACCACCCTACGAGGGGCTGGGAACCTACGAGCAGTACTTC.

The chain carries TRBV6-6 and TRBJ1-5; D remains ambiguous. The V end was cut by 0 bases, the J end by 5 bases, with 8 bases between. The V gene's germline CDR1 is MNHNY and CDR2 SVGAGI (reference sequence). CDR3 size: 14 residues. The CDR3 loop is CASSYSRSDQPQHF. The CDR3 DNA follows: TGTGCCAGCAGTTACTCGAGGTCGGATCAGCCCCAGCATTTT.

V gene TRBV3-1 combines with J gene TRBJ2-4; D possibly corresponds to TRBD1 (5 bases). The CDR3 has 16 amino acids. V was clipped by 4 bases and J by 6 bases, with 19 bases between them. The germline gives CDR1 LGHDT, CDR2 YNNKEL (reference sequence). CDR3 sequence (DNA): TGTGCCAGCAGCCCCCGGGTAGGGGTGAGTCTAAACATTCAGTACTTC. Its protein product is CASSPRVGVSLNIQYF.

There are many counts of this clonotype. The chain employs TRBV11-2 and TRBJ2-2, with D tentatively TRBD1 or TRBD2 (5 bases each). The CDR3 sequence is 16 residues long. V was clipped by 3 bases and J by 4 bases, with 15 bases between them. Per the germline V gene, CDR1 is SGHAT and CDR2 is FQNNGV. The CDR3 bases are TGTGCCAGCAGCTTTCTAGGGACGGTGGGCACCGGGGAGCTGTTTTTT. Protein sequence: CASSFLGTVGTGELFF.

This clonotype appeared many times. The rearrangement uses TRBV6-5 and TRBJ2-1; D may be TRBD2 (6 bases). The CDR3 loop spans 15 amino acids. Trimming took off 8 bases at V and 4 bases at J, with 18 bases between the two ends. Germline CDR1 reads MNHEY; CDR2 reads SVGAGI. CDR3 region: CASQRERTLYNEQFF. The CDR3 coding sequence is TGTGCCAGCCAACGGGAGAGGACACTTTACAATGAGCAGTTCTTC.

V gene TRBV7-2 combines with J gene TRBJ2-1, with 8 bases fitting TRBD2. The V segment lost 2 bases and the J segment 6 bases; nucleotides outside the gene matches: 3. The germline V gene has CDR1 SGHTA and CDR2 FQGNSA. This CDR3 contains 14 residues. The CDR3 region is CASSLRGLGNEQFF. The CDR3 DNA reads as TGTGCCAGCAGCTTAAGGGGACTAGGCAATGAGCAGTTCTTC.

This chain joins TRBV28 and TRBJ2-7, with 7 bases fitting TRBD1. Germline assignment: CDR1 MDHEN and CDR2 SYDVKM. V shed 6 bases, J shed 1 base, and the junction held 6 bases outside the gene matches. The length of the CDR3 is 14 residues. The CDR3 DNA sequence: TGTGCCAGCAGCGTACAGGGGAGATCCTACGAGCAGTACTTC. It specifies CASSVQGRSYEQYF.

This clonotype was observed a few times. This chain uses TRBV19 with TRBJ1-2, with a weak D call TRBD1 (6 bases). The CDR3 totals 14 residues. Trimming shortened V by 3 bases and J by 1 base, and 9 bases separated the two germline ends. Germline V CDR1 and CDR2: LNHDA, SQIVND (reference sequence). CDR3 residues: CASSMARGNYGYTF. CDR3 sequence (DNA): TGTGCCAGTAGTATGGCCAGGGGTAACTATGGCTACACCTTC.

The chain uses TRBV28 and TRBJ2-7; 7 bases agree with TRBD1. The V segment lost 3 bases and the J segment 1 base; nucleotides outside the gene matches: 9. The CDR3 extends over 16 amino acids. CDR1 and CDR2 from the germline V gene are MDHEN and SYDVKM. The CDR3 protein is CASSFPDRDRSYEQYF. The CDR3, as DNA: TGTGCCAGCAGTTTCCCTGACAGGGATAGGTCCTACGAGCAGTACTTC. Full variable domain (outside the CDR3, taken from reference TRBV28 and TRBJ2-7): DVKVTQSSRYLVKRTGEKVFLECVQDMDHENMFWYRQDPGLGLRLIYFSYDVKMKEKGDIPEGYSVSREKKERFSLILESASTNQTSMYLCASSFPDRDRSYEQYFGPGTRLTVT.

This chain connects TRBV12-3 or TRBV12-4 to TRBJ2-7; maybe TRBD2 (5 bases). The CDR3 contains 14 residues. V lost 3 bases and J 4 bases, leaving 13 bases between the germline ends. The CDR3 nucleotides read TGTGCCAGCAGTTTTCGGACTGGAGCATACGAGCAGTACTTC. Translated: CASSFRTGAYEQYF.

There are many counts of this clonotype. The genes are TRBV7-9 and TRBJ2-2; D unclear. V was trimmed by 6 bases and J by 11 bases, leaving 10 bases between them. CDR3 length equals 11 residues. Looked up from germline, CDR1 is SEHNR and CDR2 is FQNEAQ (reference sequence). The CDR3 DNA sequence: TGTGCCAGCAGTTCCCAGACAGAGCTGTTTTTT. Protein product: CASSSQTELFF.

This clonotype was seen repeatedly, ten times or more. J is TRBJ1-2 and V is TRBV7-9; D might be TRBD1 (5 bases). This CDR3 contains 15 residues. Trimming took 6 bases from V and 0 from J, leaving 14 bases between them. Germline CDR1 and CDR2: SEHNR and FQNEAQ (reference sequence). CDR3 in amino acids: CASSARQQTNYGYTF. In DNA form, the CDR3 reads TGTGCCAGCAGTGCTCGACAGCAAACTAACTATGGCTACACCTTC.

The chain has TRBV6-2 or TRBV6-3 and TRBJ2-7, with D tentatively TRBD2 (5 bases). This CDR3 is 16 amino acids long. CDR1 is MNHEY and CDR2 is SVGEGT in the germline V gene. V lost 0 bases, J lost 4 bases, and 16 bases lay in between. CDR3 coding DNA: TGTGCCAGCAGTTACTCATTCTTTGTGAGGGAATACGAGCAGTACTTC. Encoded protein: CASSYSFFVREYEQYF.

This clonotype was observed many times. V usage is TRBV7-9 and J usage is TRBJ1-4; D is unclear. The germline V gene has CDR1 SEHNR and CDR2 FQNEAQ (reference sequence). The V end lost 5 bases, the J end lost 0 bases, and 7 bases lay between the germline ends. The CDR3 extends over 14 amino acids. DNA for the CDR3: TGTGCCAGCAGCCGGTCTGCAACTAATGAAAAACTGTTTTTT. Translated, it gives CASSRSATNEKLFF.

Concerning this clonotype itself: A read error may explain this, as a much larger clone is one base away. The rearrangement joins TRBV5-1 to TRBJ2-3; the match to TRBD2 covers 10 bases. This CDR3 contains 19 residues. Germline CDR1 reads SGHRS; CDR2 reads YFSETQ. CDR3 DNA sequence: TGCGCCAGCAGCTTGGCAAATCCGGGACTAGCGACGTTCGGAGATGCGCAGTATTTT. It encodes CASSLANPGLATFGDAQYF.

The chain couples TRBV3-1 to TRBJ2-1, with D perhaps given as TRBD1 or TRBD2 (6 bases each). The CDR3 length is 16 residues. The germline V and J ends were trimmed by 4 bases and 4 bases, with 17 bases remaining between them. Germline loops: CDR1 LGHDT, CDR2 YNNKEL (reference sequence). CDR3 region: CASSRGAARMYNEQFF. DNA of the CDR3: TGTGCCAGCAGCCGGGGGGCAGCGAGGATGTACAATGAGCAGTTCTTC.

The gene calls are TRBV19 and TRBJ2-1; the D gene is possibly TRBD2 (5 bases). Germline V gene data show CDR1 as LNHDA and CDR2 as SQIVND (reference sequence). The ends were cut back, 3 bases at V and 2 bases at J, with 14 bases in the middle. The CDR3 length is 16 residues. The CDR3 nucleotides read TGTGCCAGTAGTATTGGAGCTAGCCGAGCCTACAATGAGCAGTTCTTC. Encoded protein: CASSIGASRAYNEQFF.

This chain uses TRBV7-2 with TRBJ2-2; D is unclear. The germline CDR1 and CDR2 sequences are SGHTA and FQGNSA. This CDR3 spans 14 amino acids. V was shortened by 1 base and J by 5 bases, with 8 bases between the two germline ends. In DNA, the CDR3 is TGTGCCAGCAGCTTAGTTTCGCAAACCGGGGAGCTGTTTTTT. Amino acid sequence: CASSLVSQTGELFF.

On this clonotype: This may stem from a read error, because a much larger clone lies one nucleotide away. This chain links TRBV7-6 with TRBJ2-1; no reliable D call. The CDR3 is made up of 11 amino acids. Germline lookup yields CDR1 SGHVS and CDR2 FNYEAQ. The CDR3: CTSSLANEQFF. The CDR3 region has the DNA TGTACCAGCAGCTTAGCCAATGAGCAGTTCTTC.

This chain uses TRBV3-1 with TRBJ1-5; D uncertain. The CDR3 contains 15 residues. The ends were cut back, 1 base at V and 2 bases at J, with 9 bases in the middle. Looked up from germline, CDR1 is LGHDT and CDR2 is YNNKEL (reference sequence). This chain's CDR3 is CASSQATSGNQPQHF. DNA for the CDR3: TGTGCCAGCAGCCAAGCGACCTCTGGCAATCAGCCCCAGCATTTT.

This clonotype was picked up a small number of times. The gene calls are TRBV7-9 and TRBJ2-5, with D tentatively TRBD2 (6 bases). Germline-derived CDR1 and CDR2 are SEHNR and FQNEAQ (reference sequence). Trimming pared 7 bases from V and 1 base from J, leaving 13 bases between. CDR3 length: 14 residues. CDR3 protein: CASNAGRSQETQYF. The CDR3 nucleotides read TGTGCCAGCAATGCGGGGCGATCCCAAGAGACCCAGTACTTC.

This clonotype was recorded a few times. The rearrangement links TRBV27 to TRBJ2-7; TRBD2 agrees at 7 bases. Trimming at V came to 8 bases and at J to 3 bases, leaving 10 bases not matched to a gene. CDR1 MNHEY and CDR2 SMNVEV come from the germline V gene (reference sequence). The CDR3 has 14 amino acids. This chain's CDR3 is CASSAVGGSYEQYF. For the CDR3, the DNA is TGTGCCAGCTCTGCGGTGGGCGGGAGCTACGAGCAGTACTTC.

This clonotype has more than one count but fewer than ten. This CDR3 reads CASSQELSGGRKETQYF. The CDR3 bases are TGTGCCAGCAGCCAAGAGCTCAGCGGGGGCCGGAAAGAGACCCAGTACTTC. V is TRBV3-1 and J is TRBJ2-5, with 8 bases matching TRBD2. Germline V gene sequence: CDR1 LGHDT, CDR2 YNNKEL (reference sequence). The CDR3 is 17 amino acids. V gave up 0 bases and J gave up 3 bases; unmatched junction bases: 9.

The rearrangement links TRBV19 to TRBJ1-5, with TRBD1 matching 11 bases. V was clipped by 7 bases and J by 4 bases; unmatched bases: 9. Germline V gene sequence: CDR1 LNHDA, CDR2 SQIVND (reference sequence). This CDR3 is built from 16 residues. CDR3 sequence: CASTGQGAVENQPQHF. DNA for the CDR3: TGTGCCAGTACCGGACAGGGGGCGGTTGAGAATCAGCCCCAGCATTTT.

In this sample, this clonotype turned up many times. The rearrangement joins TRBV18 to TRBJ2-3, with TRBD1 identical over 8 bases. In germline, CDR1 is KGHSH, CDR2 LQKENI. V lost 10 bases, J lost 1 base, and 10 bases stayed unmatched. The CDR3 spans 15 residues. The chain's CDR3 is CATPPSTGGTDTQYF. CDR3 DNA sequence: TGTGCCACCCCACCCTCGACAGGGGGCACAGATACGCAGTATTTT.

This clonotype was seen only a few times. The rearrangement uses TRBV20-1 and TRBJ2-1; tentatively, D is TRBD2 (6 bases). V gave up 2 bases and J gave up 0 bases, with 23 bases separating them. Germline V gives CDR1 DFQATT, CDR2 SNEGSKA (reference sequence). CDR3 length: 19 amino acids. The DNA for the CDR3 is TGCAGTGCTAGAACCCCCCGACCGCTGGCGGGAAGCTCCTACAATGAGCAGTTCTTC. This encodes CSARTPRPLAGSSYNEQFF.

This clonotype was seen ten or more times. This chain joins TRBV24-1 and TRBJ2-2; a possible D gene is TRBD2 (6 bases). V gave up 4 bases and J gave up 2 bases, with 19 bases separating them. Germline values: CDR1 KGHDR, CDR2 SFDVKD. The CDR3 totals 18 residues. The CDR3 protein is CATSEIQLGTPNTGELFF. CDR3 DNA sequence: TGTGCCACCAGTGAAATACAGTTGGGGACTCCAAACACCGGGGAGCTGTTTTTT.